This T cell receptor (beta chain) was sequenced during a study of blood T cells in healthy people across ages. Individuals who donated were healthy Caucasians from Russia aged about 6 to 95. Whole-study findings and limits: When one million T cells were used, diversity estimates were thought to be underestimates.

CDR1 and CDR2 from the germline V gene are ENHRY and SYGVKD. V lost 0 bases, J lost 7 bases, and 15 bases stayed unmatched. The CDR3 covers 19 residues. The second PCR ran roughly 7 to 11 cycles with a sample-barcoded 5' primer and J-beta primers. One entry per CDR3 protein, called by TCRdb with MiXCR from the 5' RACE reads. Of around 700,000 distinct CDR3 sequences in the sample, more than 20% were seen once. On this clonotype: The antigen is unknown.

The same data also contributed to another study, on T cells of mothers and their children.

The J gene is TRBJ1-5, the V gene TRBV10-3; 10 bases fit TRBD1. The receptor comes from a boy aged 10-17 years in good health. The sample consisted of blood. CDR3 in amino acids: CAISESSLSGDRGRQPQHF. The CDR3 region has the DNA TGTGCCATCAGTGAGTCTTCATTGAGTGGGGACAGGGGACGACAGCCCCAGCATTTT.